Listed below are T cell receptor beta chains from one sample, sequenced in a study of Ad26.COV2.S vaccination and SARS-CoV-2 variants. TCRdb keeps only in-frame clones here, not all; method: immunoSEQ multiplex PCR. The table has almost 400,000 clones, approximately 90% seen once. Specimen: peripheral blood, collected in a trial of Ad26.COV2.S vaccine versus placebo. Receptors originate from a person aged 18-60 years who received the Ad26.COV2.S COVID-19 vaccine or a placebo. The CDR3 runs from the conserved cysteine through the conserved F or W. Each record gives: J gene, clone size, V gene, D gene, CDR3 DNA, CDR3 protein. D genes are given only for firm matches. Size tells how often a clone was seen (once, few, many) or the class of an expanded clone, and some rows leave it out.

TRBJ1-2	NA	TRBV19	TRBD1	TGTGCCAGTAGTCCACTGGACAGGGCGACTAACTATGGCTACACCTTC	CASSPLDRATNYGYTF
TRBJ1-1	NA	TRBV28	NA	TGTGCCAGCGAAACAGGGCCGTTGAACACTGAAGCTTTCTTT	CASETGPLNTEAFF
TRBJ2-1	NA	TRBV4-1	TRBD1	TGCGCCAGCAGCCTGGTACGGACAGGAAGCTCCTACAATGAGCAGTTCTTC	CASSLVRTGSSYNEQFF
TRBJ2-7	NA	TRBV5-1	NA	TGCGCCAGCAGCTTCGCGGCAGGCTCCTACGAGCAGTACTTC	CASSFAAGSYEQYF
TRBJ2-7	NA	TRBV18	NA	TGTGCCAGCTCACTTCCCCCGGGCAGCGGGACAGCTTTCTACGAGCAGTACTTC	CASSLPPGSGTAFYEQYF
TRBJ2-7	few	TRBV24-1	NA	TGTGCCACCAGTGATTCGGGGCAGATTACCTACGAGCAGTACTTC	CATSDSGQITYEQYF
TRBJ1-2	NA	TRBV5-1	NA	TGCGCCAGCAGGCCCGGGGAGTTCCCTTATGGCTACACCTTC	CASRPGEFPYGYTF
TRBJ1-4	NA	TRBV11-3	NA	TGTGCCAGCAGCCTCAGGGGTGGAGGTAATGAAAAACTGTTTTTT	CASSLRGGGNEKLFF
TRBJ2-6	NA	TRBV6-1	NA	TGTGCCAGCAGTGAGGGGAAGGTTGGGGCCAACGTCCTGACTTTC	CASSEGKVGANVLTF
TRBJ1-4	once	TRBV25-1	TRBD1	TGTGCCAGCAGTGACCAGGGACAGGGGAGTGAAAAACTGTTTTTT	CASSDQGQGSEKLFF
TRBJ2-7	few	TRBV4-1	NA	TGCGCCAGCAGCCAAGATGAAGTCCAACCATACGAGCAGTACTTC	CASSQDEVQPYEQYF
TRBJ2-3	NA	TRBV11-3	NA	TGTGCCAGCGGAAGCGGGTTATATACGCAGTATTTT	CASGSGLYTQYF
TRBJ2-7	NA	TRBV6-6	NA	TGTGCCAGCAGCCCTAGGACTCACTACGAGCAGTACTTC	CASSPRTHYEQYF
TRBJ2-2	NA	TRBV7-2	NA	TGTGCCAGCAGCCCTGGGAGTAGGACCGGGGAGCTGTTTTTT	CASSPGSRTGELFF
TRBJ2-1	NA	TRBV25-1	NA	TGTGCCAGCAGTCTGATCAATGAGCAGTTCTTC	CASSLINEQFF
TRBJ1-2	NA	TRBV19	TRBD1	TGTGCCAGTCGTTATGCCAGGGGGCTCGATGGCTACACCTTC	CASRYARGLDGYTF
TRBJ1-1	NA	TRBV5-1	TRBD1	TGCGCCAGCAGCCCTGGGACAGTTTTGAACACTGAAGCTTTCTTT	CASSPGTVLNTEAFF
TRBJ1-3	NA	TRBV6-5	NA	TGTGCCAGCAGGGGGGACACTTTTTCTGGAAACACCATATATTTT	CASRGDTFSGNTIYF
TRBJ1-3	NA	TRBV3-1/TRBV3-2	NA	TGTGCCAGCAGCCAAGGGGCAGGGAGAAACACCATATATTTT	CASSQGAGRNTIYF
TRBJ1-2	NA	TRBV6-5	NA	TGTGCCAGCAAGAGGGGGGGAGTGGGAGGCTACACCTTC	CASKRGGVGGYTF
TRBJ2-5	NA	TRBV29-1	NA	TGCAGCGCTCGTAGGGGAGAGGAGACCCAGTACTTC	CSARRGEETQYF
TRBJ1-6	NA	TRBV28	NA	TGTGCCAGCAGTTCCGGGCAGGGTAATTCACCCCTCCACTTT	CASSSGQGNSPLHF
TRBJ1-2	NA	TRBV19	TRBD1	TGTGCCAGTTCAAGAGGGACAGTTGGCTACACCTTC	CASSRGTVGYTF
TRBJ1-5	NA	TRBV3-1/TRBV3-2	TRBD1	TGTGCCAGCAGCCTCGGGACAGCAGGAGGGTATCATTTT	CASSLGTAGGYHF
TRBJ2-7	NA	TRBV6-2/TRBV6-3	NA	TGTGCCAGCAGTTACTCCTCGTGGGGCGAGCAGTACTTC	CASSYSSWGEQYF
TRBJ2-5	NA	TRBV19	NA	TGTGCCAGTACCGGCAGGGAGAAGGAGACCCAGTACTTC	CASTGREKETQYF
TRBJ1-1	NA	TRBV9	NA	TGTGCCAGCAGCGTCGGGCACCCCTTGAACACTGAAGCTTTCTTT	CASSVGHPLNTEAFF
TRBJ2-7	NA	TRBV3-1/TRBV3-2	TRBD1	TGTGCCAGCAGCCAAGATGGACAGGGGGCCTACGAGCAGTACTTC	CASSQDGQGAYEQYF
TRBJ2-7	NA	TRBV4-1	NA	TGCGCCAGCAGCCGCCGGGACGGAACCTACGAGCAGTACTTC	CASSRRDGTYEQYF
TRBJ1-1	NA	TRBV30	NA	TGTGCCGGCGGGGGGTTGGGAGATGCTTTCTTT	CAGGGLGDAFF
TRBJ2-7	NA	TRBV19	TRBD2	TGTGCCAGTAGTATCGGCGGGAGGGCCTCGGGCGAGCAGTACTTC	CASSIGGRASGEQYF
TRBJ2-3	once	TRBV9	TRBD1	TGTGCCAGCAGCGACTCCGGGACAGGGTTGATAGATACGCAGTATTTT	CASSDSGTGLIDTQYF
TRBJ1-2	NA	TRBV1	NA	TGCACCAGCAGCCAAGATCGGGGGCTAGAGGGCTACACCTTC	CTSSQDRGLEGYTF
TRBJ1-6	once	TRBV4-1	NA	TGCGCCAGCAGCCACACCGGGGTTTCACCCCTCCACTTT	CASSHTGVSPLHF
TRBJ1-5	NA	TRBV19	NA	TGTGCCAGTAGTACCTCCGGAAGGAATCAGCCCCAGCATTTT	CASSTSGRNQPQHF
TRBJ2-3	NA	TRBV5-4	TRBD2	TGTGCCAGCAGCTTGGGGCGGACTAGCGGGAGGACAGATACGCAGTATTTT	CASSLGRTSGRTDTQYF
TRBJ1-1	once	TRBV7-2	NA	TGTGCCAGCAAATCTATACTGAGCGCCTTCTTT	CASKSILSAFF
TRBJ2-1	NA	TRBV29-1	NA	TGCAGCGTTGAATCGGTAGGGCAGGGTTATGAGCAGTTCTTC	CSVESVGQGYEQFF
TRBJ1-3	NA	TRBV20-1	NA	TGCAGTGCTAGTGTGCGTGGTGATGGCTCTGGAAACACCATATATTTT	CSASVRGDGSGNTIYF
TRBJ2-5	NA	TRBV23-1	NA	TGCGCCAGCAGTCAATATCTACTTAGAGGGGAGACCCAGTACTTC	CASSQYLLRGETQYF
TRBJ2-7	NA	TRBV2	NA	TGTGCCAGCAGTGACCTTGGCGGGGACGGTGCCTACGAGCAGTACTTC	CASSDLGGDGAYEQYF
TRBJ2-2	NA	TRBV5-6	TRBD1	TGTGCCAGCAGCCCGGACAGGGGGCGTTTGACCGGGGAGCTGTTTTTT	CASSPDRGRLTGELFF